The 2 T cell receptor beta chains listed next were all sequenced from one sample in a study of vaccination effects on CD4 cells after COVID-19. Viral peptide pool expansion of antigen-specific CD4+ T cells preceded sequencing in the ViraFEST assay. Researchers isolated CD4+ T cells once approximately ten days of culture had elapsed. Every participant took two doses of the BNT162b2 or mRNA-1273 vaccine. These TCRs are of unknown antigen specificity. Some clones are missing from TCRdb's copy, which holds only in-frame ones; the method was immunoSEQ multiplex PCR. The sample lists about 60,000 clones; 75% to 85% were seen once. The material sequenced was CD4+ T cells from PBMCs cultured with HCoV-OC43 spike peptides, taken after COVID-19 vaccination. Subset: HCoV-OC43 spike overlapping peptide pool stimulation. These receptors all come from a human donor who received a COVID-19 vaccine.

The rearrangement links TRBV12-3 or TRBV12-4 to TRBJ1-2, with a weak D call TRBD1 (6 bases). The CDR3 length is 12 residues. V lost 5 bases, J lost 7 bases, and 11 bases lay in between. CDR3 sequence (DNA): TGTGCCAGCAGTCAGGGGCCGGCTGGCTACACCTTC. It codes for CASSQGPAGYTF.

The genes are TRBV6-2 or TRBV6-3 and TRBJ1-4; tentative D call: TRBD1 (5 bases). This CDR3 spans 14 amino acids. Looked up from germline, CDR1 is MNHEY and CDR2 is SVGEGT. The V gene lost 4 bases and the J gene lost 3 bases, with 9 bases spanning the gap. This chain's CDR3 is CASSSGKANEKLFF. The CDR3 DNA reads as TGTGCCAGCAGTTCAGGGAAAGCTAATGAAAAACTGTTTTTT.